This entry lists 20 T cell receptor beta chains sequenced from one sample in a study of blood T cell repertoires in COVID-19. Only in-frame clones appear in the TCRdb table, and some are missing; sequencing was by immunoSEQ multiplex PCR. Of roughly 150,000 clones listed, around 81% are singletons. The specimen was PBMCs or T cells enriched from blood (not recorded which). These receptor sequences come from a man aged 35-49 years who had recovered from COVID-19.

This clone has more than one count but fewer than ten. The chain links TRBV30 to TRBJ1-1; no clear D. The V and J ends lost 0 bases and 1 base respectively, with 9 bases between them. CDR1 GTSNPN and CDR2 SVGIG come from the germline V gene (reference sequence). The CDR3 extends over 14 amino acids. CDR3 protein: CAWSVQVPNTEAFF. DNA for the CDR3: TGTGCCTGGAGTGTCCAGGTACCGAACACTGAAGCTTTCTTT.

This rearrangement joins TRBV6-5 to TRBJ1-4; D unclear. Germline CDR1 is MNHEY and CDR2 is SVGAGI. This CDR3 comprises 13 residues. Trimming left V 0 bases short and J 4 bases short, with 3 bases between. The CDR3 nucleotides are TGTGCCAGCAGTTACTCGAGTAATGAAAAACTGTTTTTT. It translates to CASSYSSNEKLFF.

The chain combines TRBV19 with TRBJ1-4; TRBD1 might be the D (5 bases). Germline CDR1 LNHDA, CDR2 SQIVND (reference sequence). This CDR3 is built from 13 residues. V gave up 10 bases and J gave up 4 bases, with 13 bases separating them. The CDR3 region has the DNA TGTGCCACCGCGGAACAGGTTAATGAAAAACTGTTTTTT. Translating it yields CATAEQVNEKLFF.

The sample holds a few counts of this clone. The gene calls are TRBV2 and TRBJ2-5, with TRBD1 matching 9 bases. This CDR3 region has 14 residues. The trim removed 5 bases at V and 5 bases at J, leaving 6 bases unmatched. Germline loops: CDR1 SNHLY, CDR2 FYNNEI. For the CDR3, the DNA is TGTGCCAGCAGTCTGGACAGGGGCAGGGAGACCCAGTACTTC. Protein: CASSLDRGRETQYF.

The V gene is TRBV5-1, the J gene TRBJ1-2; D is perhaps TRBD1 (5 bases). The germline V and J ends were trimmed by 3 bases and 8 bases, with 17 bases remaining between them. The CDR3 totals 14 residues. Germline CDR1 reads SGHRS; CDR2 reads YFSETQ. The CDR3 DNA follows: TGCGCCAGCAGCTGGGGCGACAGTGCCGACGGCTACACCTTC. Protein sequence: CASSWGDSADGYTF. The full variable domain, its missing parts supplied by reference TRBV5-1 and TRBJ1-2, is KAGVTQTPRYLIKTRGQQVTLSCSPISGHRSVSWYQQTPGQGLQFLFEYFSETQRNKGNFPGRFSGRQFSNSRSEMNVSTLELGDSALYLCASSWGDSADGYTFGSGTRLTVV.

The chain carries TRBV30 and TRBJ2-7, with 8 bases identical to TRBD2. Losses at the gene ends were 2 bases for V and 7 bases for J; bases not matched to a gene: 7. In germline, CDR1 is GTSNPN, CDR2 SVGIG (reference sequence). The CDR3 totals 13 residues. The CDR3 DNA sequence: TGTGCCTGGAGTTACAATCGGGGGGGGGAGCAGTACGTC. This sequence encodes CAWSYNRGGEQYV.

V and J are TRBV5-1 and TRBJ1-1; TRBD1 might be the D (5 bases). With 0 bases removed from V and 7 bases from J, the gap between germline ends came to 10 bases. The CDR3 length is 13 residues. Germline values: CDR1 SGHRS, CDR2 YFSETQ. The CDR3 bases are TGCGCCAGCAGCTTGGGACAGTGGAATGAAGCTTTCTTT. It yields the protein CASSLGQWNEAFF. Based on the CDR3 plus reference TRBV5-1 and TRBJ1-1, the full variable domain is KAGVTQTPRYLIKTRGQQVTLSCSPISGHRSVSWYQQTPGQGLQFLFEYFSETQRNKGNFPGRFSGRQFSNSRSEMNVSTLELGDSALYLCASSLGQWNEAFFGQGTRLTVV.

The chain recombines TRBV10-3 with TRBJ1-3; D is unresolved. CDR3 size: 12 residues. Germline V gene data show CDR1 as ENHRY and CDR2 as SYGVKD. Trimming removed 4 bases from V and 7 bases from J, with 8 bases in between. The CDR3, as DNA: TGTGCCATCAGTGGAGGGAGTAACACCATATATTTT. It translates to CAISGGSNTIYF.

V and J are TRBV7-9 and TRBJ1-5; 10 positions match TRBD1. CDR1 is SEHNR and CDR2 is FQNEAQ in the germline V gene (reference sequence). J lost 0 bases, V lost 1 base, and 9 bases had no gene match. This CDR3 has 19 amino acids. Here the CDR3 DNA reads TGTGCCAGCAGCTTAGTGCGGACAGGGGGTTTTCATAGCAATCAGCCCCAGCATTTT. Protein sequence: CASSLVRTGGFHSNQPQHF.

V and J are TRBV6-5 and TRBJ2-2; TRBD1 agrees at 7 bases. This CDR3 spans 14 amino acids. Trimming cost V 2 bases and J 5 bases; bases outside gene matches: 2. Per germline, CDR1 MNHEY and CDR2 SVGAGI. The CDR3 sequence is CASSYRGQTGELFF. The CDR3 DNA sequence: TGTGCCAGCAGTTACAGGGGGCAGACCGGGGAGCTGTTTTTT.

V gene TRBV30 combines with J gene TRBJ1-4, with a tentative D call TRBD1 (6 bases). Trimming removed 8 bases at V and 5 bases at J, with 18 bases between. The germline CDR1 and CDR2 sequences are GTSNPN and SVGIG (reference sequence). This CDR3 spans 14 amino acids. The CDR3 region is CATDRLNGNEKLFF. The DNA for the CDR3 is TGTGCCACGGACAGACTGAATGGAAATGAAAAACTGTTTTTT.

The rearrangement joins TRBV4-1 to TRBJ1-5; D is undetermined. The CDR3 runs 15 residues. The V gene's germline CDR1 is MGHRA and CDR2 YSYEKL. V was pared by 4 bases and J by 1 base, with 11 bases between. Here the CDR3 DNA reads TGCGCCAGCAGCCCACAGCCGGGGAGCAATCAGCCCCAGCATTTT. It translates to CASSPQPGSNQPQHF.

The CDR3 region is CASSSSREDNQPQHF. The CDR3 nucleotides read TGTGCCAGCAGTTCGAGTCGGGAAGACAATCAGCCCCAGCATTTT. The V gene is TRBV28, the J gene TRBJ1-5; D is ambiguous. Trimming took off 4 bases at V and 3 bases at J, with 13 bases between the two ends. CDR1 MDHEN and CDR2 SYDVKM come from the germline V gene. The CDR3 totals 15 residues.

This chain joins TRBV7-8 and TRBJ1-4, with D possibly matching TRBD1 (5 bases). CDR1 SGHVS and CDR2 FQNEAQ come from the germline V gene. The CDR3 totals 15 residues. V dropped 1 base and J dropped 8 bases, with 14 bases sitting between them. The CDR3 region has the DNA TGTGCCAGCAGCTTAGAGGCAGGTCGGGGGGAAAAACTGTTTTTT. Its protein product is CASSLEAGRGEKLFF.

The chain recombines TRBV5-1 with TRBJ1-2; D gene unclear. This CDR3 spans 14 amino acids. V was clipped by 4 bases and J by 2 bases, with 12 bases between them. The germline CDR1 and CDR2 sequences are SGHRS and YFSETQ. The CDR3 sequence: CASSPQLENYGYTF. In nucleotides, the CDR3 is TGCGCCAGCAGCCCCCAACTTGAGAACTATGGCTACACCTTC.

This clone was found once. This chain links TRBV5-1 with TRBJ1-3, with D possibly being TRBD1 (5 bases). Germline CDR1 is SGHRS and CDR2 is YFSETQ. The CDR3 has 15 residues. The ends were cut back, 6 bases at V and 0 bases at J, with 13 bases in the middle. The CDR3 sequence is CASTNGGSSGNTIYF. CDR3 in DNA: TGCGCCAGCACCAACGGGGGTTCCTCTGGAAACACCATATATTTT.

V usage is TRBV19 and J usage is TRBJ2-7, with 8 bases matching TRBD1. Per the germline V gene, CDR1 is LNHDA and CDR2 is SQIVND (reference sequence). There are 14 residues in the CDR3. With 3 bases clipped from V and 4 bases from J, the junction kept 5 bases outside the gene matches. CDR3 residues: CASSIGTGDYEQYF. In nucleotides, the CDR3 is TGTGCCAGTAGTATCGGGACAGGTGATTACGAGCAGTACTTC. Full variable domain (outside the CDR3, taken from reference TRBV19 and TRBJ2-7): DGGITQSPKYLFRKEGQNVTLSCEQNLNHDAMYWYRQDPGQGLRLIYYSQIVNDFQKGDIAEGYSVSREKKESFPLTVTSAQKNPTAFYLCASSIGTGDYEQYFGPGTRLTVT.

The V call is TRBV19, the J call TRBJ1-2, with 8 bases that match TRBD1. Germline values: CDR1 LNHDA, CDR2 SQIVND (reference sequence). V gave up 10 bases and J gave up 3 bases; unmatched junction bases: 4. This CDR3 comprises 12 residues. CDR3 loop: CATTGVHYGYTF. The CDR3 DNA sequence: TGTGCCACGACAGGGGTCCACTATGGCTACACCTTC.

This clone was counted ten times or more. The chain has TRBV3-1 (or the pseudogene TRBV3-2) and TRBJ2-7; a possible D gene is TRBD2 (6 bases). The CDR3 loop spans 13 amino acids. Germline V gene sequence: CDR1 LGHDT, CDR2 YNNKEL (reference sequence). V gave up 0 bases and J gave up 5 bases, with 8 bases separating them. The CDR3 is CASSQEGLNEQYF. The CDR3 nucleotides are TGTGCCAGCAGCCAAGAGGGACTGAACGAGCAGTACTTC.

The V call is TRBV12-3 or TRBV12-4, the J call TRBJ2-2; tentative D call: TRBD1 (6 bases). CDR3 length: 13 amino acids. V was pared by 6 bases and J by 5 bases, with 10 bases between. The CDR3 region is CASRTTGTGELFF. CDR3 DNA sequence: TGTGCCAGCAGAACGACAGGAACCGGGGAGCTGTTTTTT.